This TCR beta chain comes out of a study of shared clonotypes between healthy human individuals. Naive CD8 cells were CD45RO-negative, positively selected for CCR7, excluding terminally differentiated effector memory CD45RA+ cells. The assay was immunoSEQ multiplex PCR, and TCRdb's table has in-frame clones only and misses some. The sample lists 630,000 or so clones, about 98% occurring once. Germline CDR1 reads SQVTM; CDR2 reads ANQGSEA. The CDR3 runs 13 residues. V gave up 5 bases and J gave up 0 bases, with 5 bases separating them. The TCR originated in a young man in good health. This chain joins TRBV29-1 and TRBJ2-6; D remains ambiguous. The source material was naive CD8+ T cells sorted from blood. CDR3 coding DNA: TGCAGCGTTCGCCTCTCTGGGGCCAACGTCCTGACTTTC. It yields the protein CSVRLSGANVLTF. Full variable domain (rest looked up from reference TRBV29-1 and TRBJ2-6): SAVISQKPSRDICQRGTSLTIQCQVDSQVTMMFWYRQQPGQSLTLIATANQGSEATYESGFVIDKFPISRPNLTFSTLTVSNMSPEDSSIYLCSVRLSGANVLTFGAGSRLTVL.